This passage covers 14 T cell receptor beta chains from one sample sequenced in a study of CD8+CD57+ T cells in acquired aplastic anemia. Investigators profiled TCR beta VDJ and CDR3 from genomic DNA template. TCRdb processed the reads anew with MiXCR; each CDR3 protein has one entry. The sample records 200,000 to 250,000 distinct CDR3 sequences, around three fifths being singletons. Flow cytometry had shown expanded CD8+CD57+ cells in the patients chosen for sequencing. Material for sequencing was sorted CD4+, CD8+, or CD8+CD57+ T cells (not recorded which) from PBMCs. These receptors came from a human donor with aplastic anemia.

This clonotype was counted between two and nine times. This chain links TRBV10-3 with TRBJ2-7; TRBD2 is a possible D gene (6 bases). Germline values: CDR1 ENHRY, CDR2 SYGVKD. V lost 0 bases, J lost 2 bases, and 17 bases lay in between. CDR3 size: 17 residues. The CDR3 loop is CAISESRGGERTYEQYF. CDR3 bases: TGTGCCATCAGTGAGTCGCGGGGCGGGGAGAGGACCTACGAGCAGTACTTC.

Regarding this clonotype: A read error may account for a junction end that differs from germline. The chain employs TRBV5-1 and TRBJ2-7; 16 bases match TRBD2. Germline V lookup: CDR1 SGHRS, CDR2 YFSETQ. The CDR3 is 21 residues long. The CDR3 nucleotides are TGCGCCTGCAGCTTGTCTCGTCATGAAATAGGGACTAGCGGGAGGGGTAGCGAGCAGTACTTC. It translates to CACSLSRHEIGTSGRGSEQYF.

This clonotype was counted a few times. The J gene is TRBJ1-6, the V gene TRBV2, with a possible D match to TRBD1 (5 bases). The CDR3 length is 15 residues. Trimming shortened V by 5 bases and J by 9 bases, and 17 bases separated the two germline ends. The germline CDR1 and CDR2 sequences are SNHLY and FYNNEI. The CDR3 loop reads CASSSLDISVSPLHF. CDR3 nucleotides: TGTGCCAGCAGTAGTCTGGACATATCGGTTTCACCCCTCCACTTT.

The rearrangement links TRBV19 to TRBJ2-7; 13 bases line up with TRBD2. After removal of 7 bases from V and 1 base from J, the junction contained 10 bases not matched to a gene. This CDR3 contains 17 residues. Germline V CDR1 and CDR2: LNHDA, SQIVND (reference sequence). The CDR3 coding sequence is TGTGCCAGTACCCGCTCTGGGACTAGCGGGGCATCCTACGAGCAGTACTTC. It is translated as CASTRSGTSGASYEQYF.

The V gene is TRBV5-1, the J gene TRBJ2-6; perhaps TRBD1 as D (6 bases). Germline V gene lookup returns CDR1 SGHRS and CDR2 YFSETQ. The germline V and J ends were trimmed by 5 bases and 0 bases, with 12 bases remaining between them. The CDR3 is made up of 16 amino acids. Here the CDR3 reads CASRPGQHSGANVLTF. CDR3 bases: TGCGCCAGCAGACCCGGACAGCACTCTGGGGCCAACGTCCTGACTTTC.

The chain combines TRBV12-3 or TRBV12-4 with TRBJ1-2; D unresolved. This CDR3 comprises 13 residues. V was cut by 2 bases and J by 7 bases, with 11 bases left in between. For the CDR3, the DNA is TGTGCCAGCAGTTTACAACGGTTGGGTGGCTACACCTTC. Residues: CASSLQRLGGYTF.

The J gene is TRBJ1-5, the V gene TRBV5-1; D is undetermined. There are 14 residues in the CDR3. Looked up from germline, CDR1 is SGHRS and CDR2 is YFSETQ. V shed 0 bases and J shed 7 bases, with 11 bases lying between them. CDR3 protein: CASSLEADSQPQHF. In nucleotides, the CDR3 is TGCGCCAGCAGCTTGGAAGCGGATTCCCAGCCCCAGCATTTT. The full variable domain, with the rest looked up from reference TRBV5-1 and TRBJ1-5, is KAGVTQTPRYLIKTRGQQVTLSCSPISGHRSVSWYQQTPGQGLQFLFEYFSETQRNKGNFPGRFSGRQFSNSRSEMNVSTLELGDSALYLCASSLEADSQPQHFGDGTRLSIL.

In its sample, this clonotype was seen many times. The rearrangement uses TRBV15 and TRBJ1-3; the D gene is possibly TRBD1 (5 bases). The germline V gene has CDR1 LNHNV and CDR2 YYDKDF (reference sequence). The CDR3 loop spans 17 amino acids. Trimming cost V 0 bases and J 0 bases, with 12 bases left between them. The CDR3 region has the DNA TGTGCCACCAGCAGAGAGCACAGGCTGAGCTCTGGAAACACCATATATTTT. Translation: CATSREHRLSSGNTIYF.

CDR3: CASSLNPTGGVYGYTF. CDR3 nucleotide sequence: TGTGCCAGCAGTCTGAACCCTACCGGGGGCGTCTATGGCTACACCTTC. The chain recombines TRBV12-3 or TRBV12-4 with TRBJ1-2; D is perhaps TRBD1 (6 bases). The CDR3 is 16 residues long. Trimming cost V 5 bases and J 4 bases, with 20 bases left between them.

A single count supports this clonotype. The chain links TRBV9 to TRBJ2-7, with 10 bases identical to TRBD2. The DNA end is more similar to TRBJ2-1, so the J call may be wrong. Looked up from germline, CDR1 is SGDLS and CDR2 is YYNGEE. CDR3 length: 16 amino acids. Here the CDR3 reads CASSVDPSGGSNEQFF. Here the CDR3 DNA reads TGTGCCAGCAGCGTGGATCCTAGCGGGGGAAGCAATGAGCAGTTCTTC.

This chain connects TRBV7-8 to TRBJ1-2; possibly TRBD1 for D (6 bases). This CDR3 contains 14 residues. Deletions cut 4 bases from V and 7 bases from J, with 16 bases between. Germline V lookup: CDR1 SGHVS, CDR2 FQNEAQ. CDR3 loop: CASSSFPGGAGYTF. For the CDR3, the DNA is TGTGCCAGCAGCTCATTCCCGGGGGGGGCTGGCTACACCTTC.

This clonotype turned up a few times. The chain combines TRBV15 with TRBJ2-3; TRBD2 matches at 11 bases. The V gene end was trimmed by 0 bases and the J gene end by 6 bases; junction bases not matched to a gene: 8. This CDR3 is built from 17 residues. CDR1 and CDR2 from the germline V gene are LNHNV and YYDKDF (reference sequence). In nucleotides, the CDR3 is TGTGCCACCAGCAGAGATCGTGGTAGCGGGAGGGCGGATACGCAGTATTTT. It specifies CATSRDRGSGRADTQYF.

The table lists this clonotype with a count of one. The chain is built from TRBV19 and TRBJ2-1; no clear D. This CDR3 region has 15 residues. Germline V gives CDR1 LNHDA, CDR2 SQIVND (reference sequence). V was shortened by 0 bases and J by 8 bases, with 14 bases between the two germline ends. CDR3 DNA: TGTGCCAGTAGTATAGATGGTGCAGTTTCGTATGAGCAGTTCTTC. Protein sequence: CASSIDGAVSYEQFF.

This clonotype occurred once. The chain uses TRBV20-1 and TRBJ2-7, with 10 bases that match TRBD2. Trimming took 6 bases from V and 3 from J; bases not matched to a gene: 8. This CDR3 contains 14 residues. Germline assignment: CDR1 DFQATT and CDR2 SNEGSKA (reference sequence). The CDR3 is CSADEPSGSYEQYF. In DNA form, the CDR3 reads TGCAGTGCCGACGAACCTAGCGGGAGCTACGAGCAGTACTTC.